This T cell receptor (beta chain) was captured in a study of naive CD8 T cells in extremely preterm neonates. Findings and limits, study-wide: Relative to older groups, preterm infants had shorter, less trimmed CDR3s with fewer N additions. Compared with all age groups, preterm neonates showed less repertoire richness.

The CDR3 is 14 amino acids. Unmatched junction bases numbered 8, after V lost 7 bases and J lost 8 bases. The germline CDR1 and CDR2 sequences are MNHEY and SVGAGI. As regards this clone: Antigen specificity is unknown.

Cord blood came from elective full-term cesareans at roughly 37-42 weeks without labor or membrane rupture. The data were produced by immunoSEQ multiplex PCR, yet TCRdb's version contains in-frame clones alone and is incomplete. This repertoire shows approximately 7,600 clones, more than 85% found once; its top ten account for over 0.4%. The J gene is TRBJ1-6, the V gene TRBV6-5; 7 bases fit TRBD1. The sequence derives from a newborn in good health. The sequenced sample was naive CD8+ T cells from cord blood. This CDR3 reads CASTPGTAHSPLHF. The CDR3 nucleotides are TGTGCCAGCACTCCCGGGACAGCCCATTCACCCCTCCACTTT.